This T cell receptor (beta chain) is drawn from a study of blood T cells in healthy people across ages (dated by TCRdb to between 2014 and 2016). At the level of the whole study: In model experiments, template switching captured about one uniquely barcoded TCR beta cDNA molecule for every two T cells. Age-related changes in TCR beta repertoire diversity were measured in the study by deep sequencing normalized with unique cDNA molecular identifiers. Donors of different ages were randomly distributed across sequencing lanes to avoid experimental bias. The donors were divided into four age groups: young (average around 17 years), middle-aged (around 37), aged (approximately 64) and long-lived (roughly 82). Two additional independent replicas of 1 million unique cDNA reads from the same blood draw were analyzed for two donors (one aged 18 to 30 and one aged 80 or older).

The approximately 39 donors, aged 6 to 90 years, were systemically healthy Caucasian individuals from Russia. Each donor gave 8 to 10 milliliters of peripheral blood, drawn into EDTA-treated Vacutainer tubes. Ficoll-Paque density-gradient centrifugation was used to isolate PBMCs, with at least 7 million per sample. Total RNA, at least 5.5 micrograms per sample, was extracted from PBMCs with Trizol reagent. The percentages of naive CD45RAhigh/CD27high T cells were determined by flow cytometry on a PBMC aliquot from every donor. Overall study results and their limits: Compared with the aged group, the long-lived group had more naive CD4+ T cells, fewer expanded clones and increased TCR diversity, suggesting age selection. Observed TCR beta diversity per million T cells fell roughly linearly with age, and a significant reduction was already apparent by age around 40. Donor CMV infection status was unknown, potentially confounding age-related changes in expanded clonotypes. The percentage of naive T cells measured by flow cytometry correlated strongly with observed TCR beta diversity. Estimates of total diversity from one million sequenced T cells were regarded as lower bounds and underestimates. Since profiling was done on bulk unsorted PBMCs, naive and antigen-experienced compartments could not be conclusively compared.

This clonotype has just a few counts. The specificity of this receptor is unknown. No much larger clone exists at a distance of one base, and base qualities are not known. V sheds 2 bases and J sheds 0 bases, leaving 2 bases between their ends. From a lookup of the germline V gene, CDR1 and CDR2 are SGDLS and YYNGEE. There are 13 amino acids in the CDR3, from cysteine to phenylalanine inclusive. CDR3 DNA only is kept here, 39 bases in frame from base 1. The library came from 5' RACE. Sequencing instrument: Illumina HiSeq 2500. A second PCR of about 7 to 12 cycles was performed with a sample-barcoded 5' primer and a J-beta primer mix. Each TCR beta cDNA molecule received a unique molecular identifier from a template-switch 5' adaptor carrying 12 random nucleotides. At least 3 million CDR3-containing paired-end reads were obtained from each sample. The Mint cDNA synthesis kit, primed by a TRBC-specific oligonucleotide, was used to synthesize first-strand cDNA from all RNA. All cDNA was treated with uracil-DNA glycosylase and then went through a first 18-cycle PCR with the universal primers M1SS and BC2_uni_R. Turning to the authors' computational methods: Each sample was normalized by randomly selecting 1 million high-quality reads, each carrying a distinct molecular identifier. Instead of being binned into consensus sequences, reads that shared molecular identifiers were thrown out. CDR3 identification, clonotype clustering and error correction used MiTCR with a Q25 quality threshold and the strictest error-elimination algorithm. Lower-bound total TCR beta diversity was estimated with a nonparametric unseen species model using Euler transformation. TCRdb cleaned the public reads at Q25 with fastp, built clones with MiXCR and kept in-frame beta chains. Duplicate CDR3 protein sequences are folded into a single record with the most common DNA and genes. For this entry, the V and J calls and clone size follow TCRdb and not the study's own pipeline. The sample contains roughly 500,000 distinct CDR3 sequences, 25% to 30% of them found a single time. The top ten clonotypes cover about 18% of the sample.

The sequence came from a woman between 65 and 79 years old in good health. The sequencing sample was made of blood. The chain couples TRBV9 to TRBJ1-4, with no confident D gene call. The CDR3 in this case is CASSVSTNEKLFF. The nucleotides are TGTGCCAGCAGCGTCTCAACTAATGAAAAACTGTTTTTT.